The source of this T cell receptor (beta chain) is a study of T cell responses to AZD1222 COVID-19 vaccine. V was trimmed by 5 bases and J by 1 base, leaving 30 bases between them. Germline assignment: CDR1 KGHSH and CDR2 LQKENI. The CDR3 extends over 20 amino acids. Repertoires were generated with immunoSEQ multiplex PCR, while TCRdb's copy carries only in-frame clones and drops some. The sample lists about 180,000 clones, about nine tenths occurring once. Findings and caveats of the study: Increased Spike-specific TCR breadth and depth were observed after two AZD1222 doses.

On this clone itself: The antigen remains undetermined.

The specimen was peripheral blood, collected 28 days after the second dose of the MenACWY control vaccine. This chain uses TRBV18 with TRBJ2-7, with D possibly being TRBD1 (9 bases). This TCR was sampled from an adult who received the MenACWY meningococcal vaccine as a control. The chain's CDR3 is CASSSSSGTGTRINSYEQYF. The CDR3 region has the DNA TGTGCCAGCTCATCATCCTCCGGGACAGGGACTAGGATTAATTCCTACGAGCAGTACTTC.